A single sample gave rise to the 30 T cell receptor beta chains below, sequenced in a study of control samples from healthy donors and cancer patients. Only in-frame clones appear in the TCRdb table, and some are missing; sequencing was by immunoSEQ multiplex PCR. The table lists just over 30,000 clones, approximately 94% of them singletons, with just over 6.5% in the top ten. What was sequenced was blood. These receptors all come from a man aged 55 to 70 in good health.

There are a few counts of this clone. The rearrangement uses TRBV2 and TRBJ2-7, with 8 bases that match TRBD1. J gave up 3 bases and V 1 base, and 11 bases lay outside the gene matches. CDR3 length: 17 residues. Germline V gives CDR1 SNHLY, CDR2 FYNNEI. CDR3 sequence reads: CASSEVGGNRGVYEQYF. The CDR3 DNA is TGTGCCAGCAGTGAAGTAGGAGGAAACAGGGGGGTCTACGAGCAGTACTTC.

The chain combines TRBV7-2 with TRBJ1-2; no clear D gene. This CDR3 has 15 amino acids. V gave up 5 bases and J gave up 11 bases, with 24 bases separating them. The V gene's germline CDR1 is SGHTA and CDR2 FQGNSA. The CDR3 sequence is CASSPSGSYPMRYTF. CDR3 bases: TGTGCCAGCAGCCCGTCGGGATCTTACCCTATGCGATACACCTTC.

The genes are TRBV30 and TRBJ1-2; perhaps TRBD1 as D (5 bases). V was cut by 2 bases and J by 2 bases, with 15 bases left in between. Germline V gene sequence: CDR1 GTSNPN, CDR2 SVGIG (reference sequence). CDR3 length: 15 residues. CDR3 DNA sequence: TGTGCCTGGAGTATACCGGGACGGACAAACTATGGCTACACCTTC. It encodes CAWSIPGRTNYGYTF.

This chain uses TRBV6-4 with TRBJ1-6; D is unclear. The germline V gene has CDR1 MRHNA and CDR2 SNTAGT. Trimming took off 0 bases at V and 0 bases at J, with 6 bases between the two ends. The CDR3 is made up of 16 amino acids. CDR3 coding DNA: TGTGCCAGCAGTGACTCTAAACCCTCCTATAATTCACCCCTCCACTTT. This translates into CASSDSKPSYNSPLHF.

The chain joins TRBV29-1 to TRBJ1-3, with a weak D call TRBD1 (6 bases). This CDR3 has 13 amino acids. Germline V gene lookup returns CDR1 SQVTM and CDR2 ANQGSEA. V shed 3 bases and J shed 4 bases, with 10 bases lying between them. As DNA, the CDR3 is TGCAGCGTTGAGGGGGCAGGAGGAAACACCATATATTTT. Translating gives CSVEGAGGNTIYF.

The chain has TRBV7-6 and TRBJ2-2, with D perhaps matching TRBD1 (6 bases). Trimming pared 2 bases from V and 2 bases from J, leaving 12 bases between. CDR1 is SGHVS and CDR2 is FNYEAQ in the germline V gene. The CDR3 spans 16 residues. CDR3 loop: CASSLMDSPNTGELFF. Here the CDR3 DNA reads TGTGCCAGCAGCTTAATGGACAGCCCAAACACCGGGGAGCTGTTTTTT.

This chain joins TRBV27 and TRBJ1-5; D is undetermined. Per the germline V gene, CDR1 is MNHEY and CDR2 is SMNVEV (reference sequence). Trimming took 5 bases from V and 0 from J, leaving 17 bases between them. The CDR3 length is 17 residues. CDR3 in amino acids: CASSPRLGRDSNQPQHF. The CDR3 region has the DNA TGTGCCAGCAGTCCACGTCTCGGACGTGATAGCAATCAGCCCCAGCATTTT.

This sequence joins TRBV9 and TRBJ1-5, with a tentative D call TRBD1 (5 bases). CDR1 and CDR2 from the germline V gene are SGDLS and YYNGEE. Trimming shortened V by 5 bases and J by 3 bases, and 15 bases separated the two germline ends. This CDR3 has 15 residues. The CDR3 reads CASSPSGGYNQPQHF. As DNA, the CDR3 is TGTGCCAGCAGTCCTTCGGGGGGATACAATCAGCCCCAGCATTTT.

The CDR3 reads CASSPRQGVNYGYTF. Here the CDR3 DNA reads TGCGCCAGCAGCCCTCGACAGGGGGTTAACTATGGCTACACCTTC. The V gene is TRBV4-3, the J gene TRBJ1-2, with 9 bases aligning to TRBD1. The CDR3 runs to 15 residues. Per the germline V gene, CDR1 is LGHNA and CDR2 is YSLEER. The V segment lost 4 bases and the J segment 1 base; nucleotides outside the gene matches: 4.

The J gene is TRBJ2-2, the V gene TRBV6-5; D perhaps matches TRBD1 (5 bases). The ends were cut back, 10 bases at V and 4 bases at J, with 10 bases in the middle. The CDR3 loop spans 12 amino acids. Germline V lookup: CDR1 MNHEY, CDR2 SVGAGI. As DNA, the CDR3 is TGTGCCACCAGGGTGGGCACCGGGGAGCTGTTTTTT. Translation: CATRVGTGELFF.

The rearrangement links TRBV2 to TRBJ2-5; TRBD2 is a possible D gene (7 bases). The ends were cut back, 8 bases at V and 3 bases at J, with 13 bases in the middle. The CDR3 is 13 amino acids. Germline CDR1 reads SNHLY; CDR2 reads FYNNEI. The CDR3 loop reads CASEGGVKETQYF. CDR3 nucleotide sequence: TGTGCCAGCGAGGGGGGGGTAAAAGAGACCCAGTACTTC.

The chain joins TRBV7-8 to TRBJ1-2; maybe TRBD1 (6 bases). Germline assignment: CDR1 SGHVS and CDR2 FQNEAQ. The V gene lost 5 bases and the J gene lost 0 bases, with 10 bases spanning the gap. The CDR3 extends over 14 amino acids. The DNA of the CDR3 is TGTGCCAGCAGCCTCCAGGGGACTAACTATGGCTACACCTTC. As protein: CASSLQGTNYGYTF.

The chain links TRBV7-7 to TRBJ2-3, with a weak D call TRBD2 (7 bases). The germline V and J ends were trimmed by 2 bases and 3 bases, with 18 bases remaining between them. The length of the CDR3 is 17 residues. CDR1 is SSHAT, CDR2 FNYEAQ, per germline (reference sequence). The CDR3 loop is CASSLNGGGSPTDTQYF. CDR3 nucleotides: TGTGCCAGCAGCTTAAATGGGGGGGGCAGTCCGACAGATACGCAGTATTTT.

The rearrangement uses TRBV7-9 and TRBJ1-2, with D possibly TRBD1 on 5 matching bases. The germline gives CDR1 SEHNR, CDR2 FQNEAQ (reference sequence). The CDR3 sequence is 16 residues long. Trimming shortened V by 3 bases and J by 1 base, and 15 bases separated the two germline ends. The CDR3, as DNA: TGTGCCAGCAGCTTTGGGGCCCGAGGATATAACTATGGCTACACCTTC. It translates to CASSFGARGYNYGYTF.

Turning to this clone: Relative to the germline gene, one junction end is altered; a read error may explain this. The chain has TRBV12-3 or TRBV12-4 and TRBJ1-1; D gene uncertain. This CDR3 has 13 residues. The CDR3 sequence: CASRLMGNAEAFF. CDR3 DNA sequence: TGTGCCAGCAGGCTAATGGGGAACGCTGAAGCTTTCTTT.

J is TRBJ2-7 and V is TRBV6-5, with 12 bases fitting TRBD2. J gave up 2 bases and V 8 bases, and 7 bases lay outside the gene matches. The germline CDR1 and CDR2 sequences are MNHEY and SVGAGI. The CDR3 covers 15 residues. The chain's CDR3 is CASALAGGITYEQYF. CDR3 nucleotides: TGTGCCAGCGCCCTAGCGGGGGGGATTACCTACGAGCAGTACTTC.

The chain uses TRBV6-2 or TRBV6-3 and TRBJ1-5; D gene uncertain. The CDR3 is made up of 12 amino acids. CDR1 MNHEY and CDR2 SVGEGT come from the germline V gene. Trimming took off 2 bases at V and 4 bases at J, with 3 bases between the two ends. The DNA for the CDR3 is TGTGCCAGCAGTTACGTGAATCAGCCCCAGCATTTT. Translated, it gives CASSYVNQPQHF.

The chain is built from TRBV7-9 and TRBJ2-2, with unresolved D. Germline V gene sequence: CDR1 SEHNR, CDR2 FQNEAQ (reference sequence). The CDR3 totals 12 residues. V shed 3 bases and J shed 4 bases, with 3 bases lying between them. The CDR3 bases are TGTGCCAGCAGCTTTGCCACCGGGGAGCTGTTTTTT. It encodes CASSFATGELFF.

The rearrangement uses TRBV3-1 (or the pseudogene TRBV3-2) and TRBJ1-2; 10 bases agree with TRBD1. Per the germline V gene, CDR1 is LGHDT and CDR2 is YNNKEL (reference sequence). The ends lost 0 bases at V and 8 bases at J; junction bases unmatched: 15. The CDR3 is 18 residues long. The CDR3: CASSQECDRGPDVVGYTF. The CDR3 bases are TGTGCCAGCAGCCAAGAGTGCGACAGGGGGCCCGACGTTGTCGGCTACACCTTC.

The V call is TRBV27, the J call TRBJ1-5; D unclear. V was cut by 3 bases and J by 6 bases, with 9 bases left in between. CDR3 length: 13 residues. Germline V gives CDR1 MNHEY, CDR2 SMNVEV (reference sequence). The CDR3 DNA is TGTGCCAGCAGTTTTGCGGGGAGTCAGCCCCAGCATTTT. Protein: CASSFAGSQPQHF.

The CDR3 sequence is CASSQRDRYNEQFF. CDR3 in DNA: TGTGCCAGCAGCCAAAGGGACAGGTACAATGAGCAGTTCTTC. The chain is built from TRBV5-5 and TRBJ2-1, with 8 bases identical to TRBD1. V shed 4 bases, J shed 4 bases, and the junction held 4 bases outside the gene matches. Looked up from germline, CDR1 is SGHKS and CDR2 is YYEKEE (reference sequence). This CDR3 spans 14 amino acids.

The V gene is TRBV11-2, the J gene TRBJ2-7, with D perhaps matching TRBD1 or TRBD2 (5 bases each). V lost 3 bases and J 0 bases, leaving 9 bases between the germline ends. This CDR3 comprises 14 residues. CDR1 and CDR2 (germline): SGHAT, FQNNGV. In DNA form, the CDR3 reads TGTGCCAGCAGCTTTCGGGGACCCTCCTACGAGCAGTACTTC. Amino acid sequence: CASSFRGPSYEQYF.

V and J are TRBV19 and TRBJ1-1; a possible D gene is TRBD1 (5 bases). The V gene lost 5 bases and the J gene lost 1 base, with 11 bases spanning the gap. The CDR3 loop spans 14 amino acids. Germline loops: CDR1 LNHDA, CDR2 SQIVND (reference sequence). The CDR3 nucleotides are TGTGCCAGTAGTTACACAGGAGAGAACACTGAAGCTTTCTTT. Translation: CASSYTGENTEAFF.

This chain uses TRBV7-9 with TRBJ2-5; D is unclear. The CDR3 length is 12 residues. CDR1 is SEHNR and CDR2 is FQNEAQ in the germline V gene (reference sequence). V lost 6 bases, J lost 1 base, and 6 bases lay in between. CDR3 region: CASSFRQETQYF. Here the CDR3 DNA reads TGTGCCAGCAGTTTCCGCCAAGAGACCCAGTACTTC.

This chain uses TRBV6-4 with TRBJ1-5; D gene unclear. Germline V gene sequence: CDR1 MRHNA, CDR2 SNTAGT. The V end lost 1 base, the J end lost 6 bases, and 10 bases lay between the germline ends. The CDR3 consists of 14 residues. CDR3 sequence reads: CASSDFPLSQPQHF. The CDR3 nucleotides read TGTGCCAGCAGTGACTTCCCTCTGAGTCAGCCCCAGCATTTT.

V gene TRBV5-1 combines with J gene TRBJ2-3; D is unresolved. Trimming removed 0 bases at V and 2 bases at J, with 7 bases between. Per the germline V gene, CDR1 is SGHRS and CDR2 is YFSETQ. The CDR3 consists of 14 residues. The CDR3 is CASSLVGPTDTQYF. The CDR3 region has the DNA TGCGCCAGCAGCTTGGTTGGGCCCACAGATACGCAGTATTTT.

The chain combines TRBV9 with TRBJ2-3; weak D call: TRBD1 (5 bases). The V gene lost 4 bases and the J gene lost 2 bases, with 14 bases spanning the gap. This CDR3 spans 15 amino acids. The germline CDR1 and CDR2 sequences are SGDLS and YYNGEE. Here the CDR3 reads CASSRALGATDTQYF. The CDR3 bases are TGTGCCAGCAGCCGGGCCCTAGGGGCCACAGATACGCAGTATTTT.

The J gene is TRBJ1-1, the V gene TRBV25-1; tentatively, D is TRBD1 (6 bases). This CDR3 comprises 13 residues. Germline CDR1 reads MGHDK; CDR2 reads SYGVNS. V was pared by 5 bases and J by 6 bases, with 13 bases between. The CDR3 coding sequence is TGTGCCAGCAGTTCACAGGGAGGACCTGAAGCTTTCTTT. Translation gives CASSSQGGPEAFF.

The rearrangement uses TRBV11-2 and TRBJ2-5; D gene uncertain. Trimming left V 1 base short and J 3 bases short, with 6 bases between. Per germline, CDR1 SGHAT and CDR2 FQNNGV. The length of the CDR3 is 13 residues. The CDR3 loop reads CASSLGSKETQYF. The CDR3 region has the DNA TGTGCCAGCAGCTTAGGGTCTAAAGAGACCCAGTACTTC.

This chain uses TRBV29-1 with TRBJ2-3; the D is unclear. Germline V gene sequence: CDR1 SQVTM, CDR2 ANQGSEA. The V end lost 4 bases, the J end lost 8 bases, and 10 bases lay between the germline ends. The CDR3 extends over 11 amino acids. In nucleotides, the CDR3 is TGCAGCGTTGTGTCCGGGTTTACGCAGTATTTT. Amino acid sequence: CSVVSGFTQYF.